This T cell receptor (beta chain) comes out of a study of shared clonotypes between healthy human individuals. Deep-level running was used for the assay. Assay: immunoSEQ multiplex PCR; the TCRdb copy retains only in-frame clones and omits some. The sample includes a few million clones, about 90% seen only once; the top ten take 0.37%. Study results and limitations: Investigators collected only blood, and repertoires in tissues likely differ. With few donors, the genetic and exposure-history diversity represented was limited.

Germline CDR1 reads SGHNT; CDR2 reads YYREEE (reference sequence). The J segment lost 0 bases and the V segment lost 4 bases, leaving 3 bases of the junction unmatched. The CDR3 is made up of 15 amino acids. For this clone: Its target is unknown. This CDR3 is also generated by other DNA sequences in the sample.

The sequence was collected from a man younger than 30 in good health. Some clones in this sample may be carry-over from other donors' samples. Sequencing was carried out using naive CD4+ T cells from PBMCs. Subset indicated: CD45RA+ positively selected. The chain employs TRBV5-4 and TRBJ2-1, with 8 positions matching TRBD2. CDR3 sequence (DNA): TGTGCCAGCAGCCCGGGGGGGAGCTCCTACAATGAGCAGTTCTTC. Amino acid sequence: CASSPGGSSYNEQFF.